The rows below give T cell receptor beta chains drawn from one sample of a study of regulatory T cells in long-lasting Graves disease. One entry per CDR3 protein, called by TCRdb with MiXCR from the multiplex PCR reads. Among about 660,000 distinct CDR3 sequences, 25% to 30% were seen once, and the ten largest hold roughly 40%. The sequences come from peripheral blood mononuclear cells (PBMCs), collected when the disease was refractory, from a patient treated with antithyroid drugs. These receptors came from a female donor with Graves disease. Each CDR3 is given with its conserved first and last residue. A D gene is named only where the DNA matches it firmly. Not every row has a clone size; where given, it reads once, few, many or a size class.

j_call	v_call	clone_size	d_call	cdr3_aa	cdr3_nt
TRBJ2-1	TRBV5-1	NA	TRBD2	CASGEAGGGSYNEQFF	TGCGCCAGCGGTGAGGCGGGAGGGGGGTCCTACAATGAGCAGTTCTTC
TRBJ2-2	TRBV19	NA	NA	CASTATDLSGELFF	TGTGCCAGTACGGCGACAGACCTTTCCGGGGAGCTGTTTTTT
TRBJ1-6	TRBV9	NA	TRBD1	CASSGTGEDSPLHF	TGTGCCAGCAGCGGGACAGGGGAGGATTCACCCCTCCACTTT
TRBJ2-7	TRBV11-2	NA	TRBD2	CASSLAGGTHYEQYF	TGTGCCAGCAGCCTAGCGGGAGGGACCCACTACGAGCAGTACTTC
TRBJ1-1	TRBV7-2	NA	NA	CASSPWDGPGGTEAFF	TGTGCCAGCAGCCCATGGGACGGCCCGGGGGGCACTGAAGCTTTCTTT
TRBJ2-1	TRBV2	NA	TRBD2	CASSVSAGANEQFF	TGTGCCAGCAGTGTTTCAGCGGGAGCCAATGAGCAGTTCTTC
TRBJ2-1	TRBV20-1	few	TRBD2	CSVEREEQFF	TGCAGTGTCGAGCGGGAGGAGCAGTTCTTC
TRBJ1-6	TRBV3-1	NA	NA	CASSQDTAYSPLHF	TGTGCCAGCAGCCAAGATACAGCTTATTCACCCCTCCACTTT
TRBJ1-5	TRBV5-1	NA	NA	CASREREDRPQHF	TGCGCCAGCAGAGAAAGGGAGGATAGGCCCCAGCATTTT
TRBJ1-5	TRBV12-3/TRBV12-4	many	TRBD1	CASGLPGQSQPQHF	TGTGCCAGCGGCCTACCGGGACAGAGTCAGCCCCAGCATTTT
TRBJ2-7	TRBV12-3/TRBV12-4	many	NA	CASSSTATSVQYF	TGTGCCAGCAGTTCCACCGCTACCTCCGTGCAGTACTTC
TRBJ2-6	TRBV29-1	NA	NA	CSVDVSGANVLTF	TGCAGCGTTGACGTTTCTGGGGCCAACGTCCTGACTTTC
TRBJ1-5	TRBV12-3/TRBV12-4	NA	NA	CASSLADAPRGNQPQHF	TGTGCCAGCAGTTTAGCGGACGCCCCGAGAGGCAATCAGCCCCAGCATTTT
TRBJ1-2	TRBV4-1	few	TRBD1	CASSQDRDRDDYTF	TGCGCCAGCAGCCAAGATCGGGACAGGGATGACTACACCTTC
TRBJ2-2	TRBV13	once	NA	CASTKRAATGELFF	TGTGCCAGCACCAAGAGGGCAGCCACCGGGGAGCTGTTTTTT
TRBJ2-5	TRBV6-5	many	NA	CASSYTNDKRETQYF	TGTGCCAGCAGTTACACAAACGATAAGCGGGAGACCCAGTACTTC
TRBJ1-2	TRBV5-4	few	NA	CASSFEGHFNYGYTF	TGTGCCAGCAGCTTTGAGGGACACTTTAACTATGGCTACACCTTC
TRBJ1-1	TRBV30	NA	NA	CALDIRGLNTEAFF	TGTGCCCTGGATATTAGGGGACTGAACACTGAAGCTTTCTTT
TRBJ1-2	TRBV2	few	TRBD1	CASSTEGAWRGYTF	TGTGCCAGCAGTACCGAGGGGGCGTGGCGCGGCTACACCTTC
TRBJ1-6	TRBV2	NA	NA	CASRPGDSPLHF	TGTGCCAGCAGGCCTGGGGACTCACCCCTCCACTTT
TRBJ2-5	TRBV6-5	NA	NA	CASSYSWGQSETQYF	TGTGCCAGCAGTTACTCCTGGGGTCAATCGGAGACCCAGTACTTC
TRBJ2-7	TRBV5-1	few	NA	CASSSGSHEQYF	TGCGCCAGCAGCTCAGGGTCCCACGAGCAGTACTTC
TRBJ1-2	TRBV5-1	NA	NA	CASSFEGLGYGYTF	TGCGCCAGCAGCTTTGAGGGGCTTGGCTATGGCTACACCTTC
TRBJ1-1	TRBV27	once	NA	CASSLSRRGTEAFF	TGTGCCAGCAGTTTATCTCGCAGGGGCACTGAAGCTTTCTTT
TRBJ1-5	TRBV29-1	many	NA	CSGGQEGNQPQHF	TGCAGCGGAGGCCAGGAGGGCAATCAGCCCCAGCATTTT
TRBJ2-7	TRBV7-6	few	TRBD2	CASSLLAGGVEQYF	TGTGCCAGCAGCTTACTAGCGGGAGGGGTCGAGCAGTACTTC
TRBJ2-7	TRBV7-2	NA	TRBD2	CASSLSGVAGYEQYF	TGTGCCAGCAGCTTAAGCGGGGTAGCAGGGTACGAGCAGTACTTC
TRBJ1-1	TRBV29-1	NA	NA	CSVVDGAPRGGAFF	TGCAGCGTTGTTGACGGGGCTCCAAGGGGGGGAGCTTTCTTT
TRBJ1-2	TRBV13	few	TRBD1	CASSPGQGPTGGYTF	TGCGCCAGCAGCCCGGGACAGGGGCCGACGGGTGGCTACACCTTC
TRBJ2-4	TRBV13	NA	TRBD2	CASSSGEASGRVGAKNIQYF	TGTGCCAGCAGCTCCGGTGAGGCTAGCGGGAGAGTGGGGGCCAAAAACATTCAGTACTTC
TRBJ2-5	TRBV9	NA	TRBD2	CASSVAASGTQETQYF	TGTGCCAGCAGCGTAGCAGCTAGCGGAACCCAAGAGACCCAGTACTTC
TRBJ1-2	TRBV9	NA	NA	CASGGLVYGYTF	TGTGCCAGCGGGGGTTTAGTCTATGGCTACACCTTC
TRBJ1-1	TRBV25-1	few	NA	CASSGTASLTEAFF	TGTGCCAGCAGTGGGACAGCTTCTTTAACTGAAGCTTTCTTT
TRBJ1-3	TRBV28	few	NA	CASSLWPSGNTIYF	TGTGCCAGCAGTTTATGGCCTTCTGGAAACACCATATATTTT
TRBJ2-7	TRBV11-2	few	TRBD1	CATLGQGATYEQYF	TGTGCCACCCTGGGACAGGGAGCTACCTACGAGCAGTACTTC
TRBJ1-6	TRBV12-3/TRBV12-4	few	NA	CASSFQSSYNSPLHF	TGTGCCAGCAGTTTCCAAAGCTCCTATAATTCACCCCTCCACTTT
TRBJ2-7	TRBV20-1	NA	NA	CSAGADEQYF	TGCAGTGCGGGGGCGGACGAGCAGTACTTC
TRBJ2-7	TRBV20-1	NA	TRBD2	CSARIAGGHEQYF	TGCAGTGCTAGAATAGCGGGAGGACACGAGCAGTACTTC
TRBJ1-2	TRBV7-8	NA	NA	CASSPFGVWGGYTF	TGTGCCAGCAGCCCGTTCGGTGTGTGGGGTGGCTACACCTTC
TRBJ1-4	TRBV29-1	NA	NA	CSVARRGEKLFF	TGCAGCGTTGCTAGACGTGGAGAAAAACTGTTTTTT
TRBJ2-7	TRBV6-2/TRBV6-3	few	NA	CASSYSTGTEQYF	TGTGCCAGCAGTTACTCGACCGGGACCGAGCAGTACTTC
TRBJ1-5	TRBV19	NA	TRBD1	CASTRGQGGGQPQHF	TGTGCCAGTACCAGGGGACAGGGAGGCGGTCAGCCCCAGCATTTT
TRBJ1-1	TRBV28	NA	NA	CASSSPGAMNTEAFF	TGTGCCAGCAGTTCCCCAGGGGCGATGAACACTGAAGCTTTCTTT
TRBJ1-1	TRBV7-2	many	NA	CASSLVVGEAFF	TGTGCCAGCAGCTTAGTTGTCGGTGAAGCTTTCTTT
TRBJ1-2	TRBV28	many	TRBD1	CAATGGNRGGYTF	TGTGCCGCCACAGGGGGCAACAGGGGTGGCTACACCTTC
TRBJ2-7	TRBV5-1	few	TRBD1	CASSPGTGNDEQYF	TGCGCCAGCAGCCCCGGGACAGGGAACGACGAGCAGTACTTC
TRBJ2-7	TRBV11-2	NA	NA	CASSFSGLANEQYF	TGTGCCAGCAGCTTCTCCGGGCTTGCTAACGAGCAGTACTTC
TRBJ1-2	TRBV2	NA	TRBD1	CASTAMGQVHGYTF	TGTGCCAGCACCGCGATGGGACAGGTACATGGCTACACCTTC
TRBJ1-1	TRBV6-2/TRBV6-3	NA	NA	CASSPGGSRTEAFF	TGTGCCAGCAGCCCCGGCGGTAGTCGCACTGAAGCTTTCTTT
TRBJ1-6	TRBV12-3/TRBV12-4	few	NA	CASSFDSPHNSPLHF	TGTGCCAGCAGTTTTGACAGCCCACATAATTCACCCCTCCACTTT
TRBJ1-1	TRBV6-5	few	NA	CASSYSRVRGTEAFF	TGTGCCAGCAGTTACTCGAGGGTGAGGGGGACTGAAGCTTTCTTT
TRBJ1-5	TRBV28	many	TRBD1	CASGAGGLVNQPQHF	TGTGCCTCTGGGGCAGGGGGGTTAGTCAATCAGCCCCAGCATTTT
TRBJ1-3	TRBV20-1	many	NA	CSASGQPDNSGNTIYF	TGCAGTGCTAGTGGACAGCCCGATAACTCTGGAAACACCATATATTTT
TRBJ2-2	TRBV11-2	many	NA	CASSALRTTGELFF	TGTGCCAGCAGCGCACTTCGGACGACCGGGGAGCTGTTTTTT
TRBJ1-5	TRBV28	many	TRBD1	CASSSSQGAKFAQPQHF	TGTGCCAGCAGTTCCTCACAGGGGGCGAAGTTTGCCCAGCCCCAGCATTTT
TRBJ1-2	TRBV7-9	few	TRBD1	CASSLAGTGYYGYTF	TGTGCCAGCAGCTTAGCGGGGACAGGGTACTATGGCTACACCTTC
TRBJ1-4	TRBV3-1	NA	NA	CASSFHRVDLPNEKLFF	TGTGCCAGCAGCTTTCACAGGGTTGATCTACCTAATGAAAAACTGTTTTTT